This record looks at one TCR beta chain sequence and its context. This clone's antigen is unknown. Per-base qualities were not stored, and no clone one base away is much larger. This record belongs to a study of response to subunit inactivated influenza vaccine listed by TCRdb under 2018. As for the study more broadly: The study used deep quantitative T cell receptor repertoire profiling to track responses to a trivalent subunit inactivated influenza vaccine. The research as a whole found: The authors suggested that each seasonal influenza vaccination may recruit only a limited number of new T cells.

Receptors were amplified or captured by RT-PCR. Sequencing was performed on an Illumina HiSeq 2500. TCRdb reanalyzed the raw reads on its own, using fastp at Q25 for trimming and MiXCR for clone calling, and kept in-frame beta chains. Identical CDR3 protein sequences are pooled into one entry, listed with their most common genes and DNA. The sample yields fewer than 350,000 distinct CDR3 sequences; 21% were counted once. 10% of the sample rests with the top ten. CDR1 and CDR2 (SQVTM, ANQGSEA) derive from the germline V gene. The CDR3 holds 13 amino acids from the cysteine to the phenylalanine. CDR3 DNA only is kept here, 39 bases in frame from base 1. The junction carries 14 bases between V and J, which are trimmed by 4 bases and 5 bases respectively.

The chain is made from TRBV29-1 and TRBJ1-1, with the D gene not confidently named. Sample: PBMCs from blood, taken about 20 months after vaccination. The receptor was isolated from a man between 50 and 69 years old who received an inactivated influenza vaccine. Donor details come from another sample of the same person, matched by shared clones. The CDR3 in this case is CSVGLRTSTEAFF. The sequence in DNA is TGCAGCGTTGGTCTTAGGACCTCGACTGAAGCTTTCTTT.